The 22 T cell receptor beta chains below come from one sample, sequenced in a study of identifying expanded T cells in peripheral blood. Profiling relied on immunoSEQ multiplex PCR, and the TCRdb table lists in-frame clones only, not all of them. The sample carries around 75,000 clones, almost 90% recorded once. Sequencing was done on a sample of blood. These receptors originate from a person aged 18 to 70 in good health.

The genes are TRBV11-2 and TRBJ2-1; D gene unclear. The CDR3 spans 12 residues. Germline CDR1 and CDR2: SGHAT and FQNNGV. The ends were cut back, 5 bases at V and 9 bases at J, with 11 bases in the middle. The CDR3 bases are TGTGCCAGCAGCGCGATCCTAACTGAGCAGTTCTTC. Translating it yields CASSAILTEQFF.

The gene calls are TRBV28 and TRBJ2-7; D unclear. CDR1 and CDR2 (germline): MDHEN, SYDVKM. The CDR3 totals 12 residues. Deletions cut 3 bases from V and 7 bases from J, with 10 bases between. The CDR3 DNA reads as TGTGCCAGCAGTTTGGGCGTTCGGGAGCAGTACTTC. Protein: CASSLGVREQYF.

The V and J genes are TRBV2 and TRBJ2-5; 7 bases are shared with TRBD1. The V and J ends lost 5 bases and 5 bases, in that order; junction bases with no gene match: 5. Germline CDR1 and CDR2: SNHLY and FYNNEI. The CDR3 runs to 13 residues. In nucleotides, the CDR3 is TGTGCCAGCAGTCCCCAGGGGGATGAGACCCAGTACTTC. Translating it yields CASSPQGDETQYF.

The rearrangement uses TRBV12-5 and TRBJ1-6; weak D call: TRBD1 (5 bases). V was trimmed by 8 bases and J by 7 bases, leaving 15 bases between them. This CDR3 has 14 amino acids. Germline V gives CDR1 LGHNT, CDR2 FRNRAP. The CDR3 is CASCFRGKNSPLHF. In DNA, the CDR3 is TGTGCTAGTTGCTTTCGGGGGAAGAATTCACCCCTCCACTTT.

The rearrangement uses TRBV14 and TRBJ1-2; D is uncertain. Per germline, CDR1 SGHDN and CDR2 FVKESK. V was pared by 0 bases and J by 2 bases, with 16 bases between. The CDR3 spans 17 residues. The DNA of the CDR3 is TGTGCCAGCAGCCAAGATCGATTGGGCAGAATAAACTATGGCTACACCTTC. Its protein is CASSQDRLGRINYGYTF.

The CDR3 loop reads CASSYSQGTYQETQYF. The CDR3 DNA is TGTGCCAGCAGTTACTCCCAGGGGACGTACCAAGAGACCCAGTACTTC. V usage is TRBV6-6 and J usage is TRBJ2-5; a possible D gene is TRBD1 (6 bases). V lost 0 bases to trimming and J lost 0 bases, with 11 bases between them. Germline loops: CDR1 MNHNY, CDR2 SVGAGI (reference sequence). The CDR3 is 16 amino acids.

The chain employs TRBV19 and TRBJ1-6; no clear D gene. CDR3 length: 15 residues. V lost 3 bases, J lost 3 bases, and 9 bases lay in between. Germline V gene lookup returns CDR1 LNHDA and CDR2 SQIVND (reference sequence). CDR3 DNA sequence: TGTGCCAGTAGTATTTCGGCAGACTATAATTCACCCCTCCACTTT. Its translation: CASSISADYNSPLHF.

J is TRBJ2-7 and V is TRBV5-1; 7 nucleotides line up with TRBD2. This CDR3 region has 17 residues. Germline CDR1 is SGHRS and CDR2 is YFSETQ. Unmatched junction bases numbered 10, after V lost 0 bases and J lost 1 base. CDR3 sequence: CASSLASSGIGSYEQYF. The CDR3, as DNA: TGCGCCAGCAGCTTGGCATCAAGCGGGATCGGGTCCTACGAGCAGTACTTC.

The gene calls are TRBV5-8 and TRBJ2-7; 10 nucleotides line up with TRBD1. This CDR3 region has 17 residues. Germline V gives CDR1 SGHTS, CDR2 YDEGEE. V lost 0 bases and J lost 2; bases outside the gene matches: 8. CDR3 in DNA: TGTGCCAGCAGCTTGGAGGGGACAGGGGAATCCGCCTACGAGCAGTACTTC. Translating it yields CASSLEGTGESAYEQYF.

The CDR3 region is CASSPKDVDNEQFF. The DNA of the CDR3 is TGTGCCAGCAGCCCCAAGGACGTGGACAATGAGCAGTTCTTC. The chain uses TRBV4-2 and TRBJ2-1, with D hard to call. Germline CDR1 reads LGHNA; CDR2 reads YNFKEQ. The CDR3 extends over 14 amino acids. The ends were cut back, 4 bases at V and 5 bases at J, with 12 bases in the middle.

This clone came up once. The genes are TRBV29-1 and TRBJ1-1; 7 bases are shared with TRBD1. V trimming: 6 bases; J trimming: 2 bases; junction bases outside the gene matches: 12. This CDR3 has 15 amino acids. Germline V gives CDR1 SQVTM, CDR2 ANQGSEA. This CDR3 reads CSVVTLRQGNTEAFF. The CDR3 DNA reads as TGCAGCGTGGTCACCCTCAGACAGGGCAACACTGAAGCTTTCTTT.

Here the CDR3 DNA reads TGTGCCAACAGCGTACCCGGGACTAGCTACGAGCAGTACTTC. It is translated as CANSVPGTSYEQYF. The chain combines TRBV2 with TRBJ2-7; 8 bases fit TRBD2. Germline values: CDR1 SNHLY, CDR2 FYNNEI. This CDR3 is built from 14 residues. With V trimmed by 10 bases and J by 3 bases, 11 bases remained unmatched.

V usage is TRBV7-2 and J usage is TRBJ2-5, with no clear D. This CDR3 contains 15 residues. Looked up from germline, CDR1 is SGHTA and CDR2 is FQGNSA. V was clipped by 5 bases and J by 4 bases, with 17 bases between them. CDR3 amino acids: CASSPSTNSRETQYF. The CDR3 DNA sequence: TGTGCCAGCAGCCCTTCAACTAATTCCCGAGAGACCCAGTACTTC.

The CDR3: CATARTGINEQYF. The CDR3 nucleotides are TGTGCCACAGCCCGGACAGGGATCAACGAGCAGTACTTC. The genes are TRBV6-5 and TRBJ2-7; TRBD1 aligns across 8 bases. Germline CDR1 reads MNHEY; CDR2 reads SVGAGI. The CDR3 consists of 13 residues. The V segment lost 10 bases and the J segment 5 bases; nucleotides outside the gene matches: 10.

The rearrangement uses TRBV18 and TRBJ1-2; D may be TRBD1 (5 bases). The CDR3 is 12 amino acids. Trimming cost V 2 bases and J 11 bases, with 12 bases left between them. Per germline, CDR1 KGHSH and CDR2 LQKENI. The DNA for the CDR3 is TGTGCCAGCTCACCAGGAATGGGGCCTTACACCTTC. Residues: CASSPGMGPYTF.

The V call is TRBV2, the J call TRBJ2-3; 7 bases are shared with TRBD2. The CDR3 loop spans 15 amino acids. The V segment lost 7 bases and the J segment 2 bases; nucleotides outside the gene matches: 9. Germline V gene lookup returns CDR1 SNHLY and CDR2 FYNNEI. This chain's CDR3 is CASTLAGVNTDTQYF. The CDR3 nucleotides are TGTGCCAGCACTTTAGCGGGTGTCAACACAGATACGCAGTATTTT. Full variable domain (missing parts from reference TRBV2 and TRBJ2-3): EPEVTQTPSHQVTQMGQEVILRCVPISNHLYFYWYRQILGQKVEFLVSFYNNEISEKSEIFDDQFSVERPDGSNFTLKIRSTKLEDSAMYFCASTLAGVNTDTQYFGPGTRLTVL.

This clone appeared once. This sequence joins TRBV29-1 and TRBJ2-7; 7 bases line up with TRBD1. The CDR3 sequence is 13 residues long. Germline-derived CDR1 and CDR2 are SQVTM and ANQGSEA. Trimming at V came to 6 bases and at J to 5 bases, leaving 10 bases not matched to a gene. In DNA form, the CDR3 reads TGCAGCGTCGTCCGAGGACAGGACCACGAGCAGTACTTC. This sequence encodes CSVVRGQDHEQYF.

This clone appeared a single time. The rearrangement joins TRBV5-1 to TRBJ1-6, with 9 bases matching TRBD1. The CDR3 consists of 14 residues. Germline V CDR1 and CDR2: SGHRS, YFSETQ. V lost 4 bases and J lost 7; bases outside the gene matches: 3. The CDR3 DNA sequence: TGCGCCAGCAGCGATGGACAGGGGAATTCACCCCTCCACTTT. It translates to CASSDGQGNSPLHF.

CDR3 loop: CASSELPSGRQETQYF. The CDR3 DNA reads TGTGCCAGCAGTGAATTACCTAGCGGGCGCCAAGAGACCCAGTACTTC. The J gene is TRBJ2-5, the V gene TRBV25-1, with 8 bases lining up with TRBD2. This CDR3 has 16 amino acids. Germline assignment: CDR1 MGHDK and CDR2 SYGVNS. Trimming removed 1 base from V and 1 base from J; junction bases left unmatched: 5.

The chain couples TRBV7-8 to TRBJ1-6, with 8 nucleotides matching TRBD1. CDR3 length: 15 amino acids. Looked up from germline, CDR1 is SGHVS and CDR2 is FQNEAQ. Losses at the gene ends were 1 base for V and 9 bases for J; bases not matched to a gene: 5. The chain's CDR3 is CASSLDRGVGSPLHF. CDR3 nucleotides: TGTGCCAGCAGCTTAGACAGGGGGGTGGGTTCACCCCTCCACTTT.

The chain has TRBV19 and TRBJ2-1; 13 nucleotides agree with TRBD2. Germline CDR1 is LNHDA and CDR2 is SQIVND (reference sequence). The V and J ends lost 1 base and 0 bases, in that order; junction bases with no gene match: 3. CDR3 length equals 18 residues. CDR3 DNA: TGTGCCAGTAGTATAGTCAGGACTAGCGGGAGCTCCTACAATGAGCAGTTCTTC. Encoded protein: CASSIVRTSGSSYNEQFF.

The rearrangement joins TRBV7-2 to TRBJ2-7; 10 bases agree with TRBD2. The CDR3 consists of 15 residues. Unmatched junction bases numbered 7, after V lost 2 bases and J lost 6 bases. Germline CDR1 SGHTA, CDR2 FQGNSA. Here the CDR3 DNA reads TGTGCCAGCAGCTTAACTAGCGGGACGTTCGCCGAGCAGTACTTC. The encoded protein is CASSLTSGTFAEQYF. Full variable domain (rest looked up from reference TRBV7-2 and TRBJ2-7): GAGVSQSPSNKVTEKGKDVELRCDPISGHTALYWYRQSLGQGLEFLIYFQGNSAPDKSGLPSDRFSAERTGGSVSTLTIQRTQQEDSAVYLCASSLTSGTFAEQYFGPGTRLTVT.